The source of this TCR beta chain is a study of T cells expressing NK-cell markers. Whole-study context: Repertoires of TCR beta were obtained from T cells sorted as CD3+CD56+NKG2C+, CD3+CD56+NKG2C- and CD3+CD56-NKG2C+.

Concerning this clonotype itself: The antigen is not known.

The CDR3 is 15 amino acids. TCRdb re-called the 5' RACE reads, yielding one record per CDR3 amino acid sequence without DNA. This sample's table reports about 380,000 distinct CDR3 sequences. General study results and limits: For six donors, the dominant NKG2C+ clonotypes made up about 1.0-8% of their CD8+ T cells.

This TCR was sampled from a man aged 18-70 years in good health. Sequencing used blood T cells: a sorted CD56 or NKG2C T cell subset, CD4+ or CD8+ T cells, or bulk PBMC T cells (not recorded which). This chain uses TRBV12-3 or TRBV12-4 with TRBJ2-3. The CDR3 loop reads CASSLGEHSADTQYF.